The entry below gives a single TCR beta chain sequence along with its context. This sample was included in a study of blood T cell repertoires in COVID-19. Study-wide context: COVID-19 samples from acute and convalescent phases originated in the United States, Italy and Spain.

The junction had 10 bases not matched to a gene; V was cut back by 8 bases and J by 4 bases. Germline V gene data show CDR1 as MGHDK and CDR2 as SYGVNS. The CDR3 spans 14 residues. Using immunoSEQ multiplex PCR, the repertoire was profiled, and TCRdb retains in-frame clones only, with some absent. This sample has about 150,000 clones; about 83% occur once, and the top ten carry roughly 2%. The sequence was obtained from a woman at least 80 years old with acute or convalescent COVID-19. This chain connects TRBV25-1 to TRBJ1-2, with 7 bases matching TRBD1. The source material was peripheral blood. In DNA form, the CDR3 reads TGTGCCAGCCTACAGGGGCCGGGGCTCTATGGCTACACCTTC. It specifies CASLQGPGLYGYTF.